A single sample is the source of the 9 T cell receptor beta chains below, sequenced in a study of cytomegalovirus exposure and HLA in healthy donors. The study ran its PCR with 60 Vbeta and 13 Jbeta primers. Some clones are missing from TCRdb's copy, which holds only in-frame ones; the method was immunoSEQ multiplex PCR. The sample yields around 160,000 clones, roughly 79% seen once. Input material: PBMCs. The receptor source for this set is a man in his fifties in good health and CMV-seropositive.

This chain connects TRBV7-9 to TRBJ2-6, with D unresolved. Germline V gene data show CDR1 as SEHNR and CDR2 as FQNEAQ (reference sequence). Trimming took 1 base from V and 0 from J, leaving 7 bases between them. CDR3 length: 16 amino acids. CDR3 DNA sequence: TGTGCCAGCAGCTTAGACCTCGGCTCTGGGGCCAACGTCCTGACTTTC. It encodes CASSLDLGSGANVLTF.

The table lists this clone with a count of one. This same CDR3 is encoded by further DNA sequences in the sample. The V gene is TRBV14, the J gene TRBJ1-2; maybe TRBD1 (5 bases). The CDR3 is made up of 12 amino acids. Trimming stripped 4 bases from V and 8 bases from J, with 11 bases between. Germline CDR1 and CDR2: SGHDN and FVKESK. CDR3 nucleotide sequence: TGTGCCAGCAGCCGGAGTCAGGGAGGCTACACCTTC. This codes for CASSRSQGGYTF.

The rearrangement links TRBV7-2 to TRBJ1-6, with 8 bases matching TRBD1. There are 17 residues in the CDR3. The V gene end was trimmed by 5 bases and the J gene end by 10 bases; junction bases not matched to a gene: 16. The germline V gene has CDR1 SGHTA and CDR2 FQGNSA. The CDR3 DNA sequence: TGTGCCAGCAGCCCGAGGACAGGGTTGGAGGGGAGATCACCCCTCCACTTT. Protein: CASSPRTGLEGRSPLHF.

The sample holds a few counts of this clone. The chain links TRBV10-2 to TRBJ1-6; 7 bases map to TRBD1. Germline lookup yields CDR1 WSHSY and CDR2 SAAADI. V shed 4 bases, J shed 6 bases, and the junction held 6 bases outside the gene matches. The CDR3 runs 15 residues. DNA of the CDR3: TGCGCCAGCAGTGCCCGAGACAGGGCTAATTCACCCCTCCACTTT. Protein sequence: CASSARDRANSPLHF.

The chain employs TRBV2 and TRBJ1-5, with no clear D. The CDR3 runs 13 residues. V was shortened by 3 bases and J by 6 bases, with 9 bases between the two germline ends. Germline CDR1 reads SNHLY; CDR2 reads FYNNEI. CDR3 in amino acids: CASSDAGAQPQHF. The CDR3, as DNA: TGTGCCAGCAGTGACGCGGGCGCTCAGCCCCAGCATTTT.

J is TRBJ1-4 and V is TRBV5-4, with a weak D call TRBD1 (5 bases). The CDR3 is made up of 16 amino acids. The germline V gene encodes CDR1 SGHNT and CDR2 YYREEE (reference sequence). The ends were cut back, 4 bases at V and 4 bases at J, with 17 bases in the middle. The CDR3 nucleotides are TGTGCCAGCAGCCTGGGACGGGGGTTCAGTAATGAAAAACTGTTTTTT. This translates into CASSLGRGFSNEKLFF. Full variable domain (outside the CDR3, taken from reference TRBV5-4 and TRBJ1-4): ETGVTQSPTHLIKTRGQQVTLRCSSQSGHNTVSWYQQALGQGPQFIFQYYREEENGRGNFPPRFSGLQFPNYSSELNVNALELDDSALYLCASSLGRGFSNEKLFFGSGTQLSVL.

This chain connects TRBV28 to TRBJ2-7, with 7 bases identical to TRBD1. V lost 5 bases and J lost 0; bases outside the gene matches: 7. Germline V gene sequence: CDR1 MDHEN, CDR2 SYDVKM. The CDR3 is 15 residues long. Here the CDR3 DNA reads TGTGCCAGCAGTCCCGGGACAGCTGGCTCCTACGAGCAGTACGTC. Translated: CASSPGTAGSYEQYV.

This clone was detected only once. The chain combines TRBV5-1 with TRBJ1-1, with D tentatively TRBD1 (5 bases). Per the germline V gene, CDR1 is SGHRS and CDR2 is YFSETQ. This CDR3 comprises 15 residues. V lost 1 base and J 1 base, leaving 11 bases between the germline ends. The CDR3 region is CASSLPGGENTEAFF. The CDR3 nucleotides read TGCGCCAGCAGCTTGCCGGGGGGGGAGAACACTGAAGCTTTCTTT.

The V call is TRBV5-1, the J call TRBJ2-3, with a tentative D call TRBD2 (5 bases). CDR1 SGHRS and CDR2 YFSETQ come from the germline V gene. The CDR3 length is 14 residues. Deletions cut 1 base from V and 1 base from J, with 7 bases between. The CDR3 protein is CASSLPGGTDTQYF. CDR3 in DNA: TGCGCCAGCAGCTTGCCCGGGGGCACAGATACGCAGTATTTT.